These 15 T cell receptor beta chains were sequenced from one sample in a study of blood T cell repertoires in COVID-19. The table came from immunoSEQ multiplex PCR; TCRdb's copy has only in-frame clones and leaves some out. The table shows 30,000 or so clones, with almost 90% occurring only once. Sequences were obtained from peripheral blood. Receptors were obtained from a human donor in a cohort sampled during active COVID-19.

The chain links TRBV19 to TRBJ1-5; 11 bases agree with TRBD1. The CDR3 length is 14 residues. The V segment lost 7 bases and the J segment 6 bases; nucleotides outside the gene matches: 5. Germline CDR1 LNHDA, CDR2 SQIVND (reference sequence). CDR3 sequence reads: CASTGTGGRQPQHF. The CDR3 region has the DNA TGTGCCAGTACCGGGACAGGGGGACGTCAGCCCCAGCATTTT.

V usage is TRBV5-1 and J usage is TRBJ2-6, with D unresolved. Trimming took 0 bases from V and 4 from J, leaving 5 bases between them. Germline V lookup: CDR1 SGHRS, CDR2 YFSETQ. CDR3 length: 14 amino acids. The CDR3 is CASSLAVGANVLTF. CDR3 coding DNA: TGCGCCAGCAGCTTGGCGGTCGGGGCCAACGTCCTGACTTTC.

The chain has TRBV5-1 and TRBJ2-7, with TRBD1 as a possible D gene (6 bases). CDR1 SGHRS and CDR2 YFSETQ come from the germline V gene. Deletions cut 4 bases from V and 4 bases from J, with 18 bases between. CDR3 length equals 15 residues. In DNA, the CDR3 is TGCGCCAGCAGCAAAGGGACACTGGGGACATACGAGCAGTACTTC. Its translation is CASSKGTLGTYEQYF.

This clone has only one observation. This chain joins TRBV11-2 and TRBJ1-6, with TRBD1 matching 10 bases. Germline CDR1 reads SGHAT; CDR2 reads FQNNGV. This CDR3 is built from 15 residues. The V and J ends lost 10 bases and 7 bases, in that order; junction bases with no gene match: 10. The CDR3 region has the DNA TGTGCCACCCCCCGGGGACAGGGGAAGAATTCACCCCTCCACTTT. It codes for CATPRGQGKNSPLHF.

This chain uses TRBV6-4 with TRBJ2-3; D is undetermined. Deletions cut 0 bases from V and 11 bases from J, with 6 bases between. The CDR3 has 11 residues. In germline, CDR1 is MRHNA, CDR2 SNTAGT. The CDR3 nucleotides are TGTGCCAGCAGTGACTCTCAGGTGCAGTATTTT. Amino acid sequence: CASSDSQVQYF.

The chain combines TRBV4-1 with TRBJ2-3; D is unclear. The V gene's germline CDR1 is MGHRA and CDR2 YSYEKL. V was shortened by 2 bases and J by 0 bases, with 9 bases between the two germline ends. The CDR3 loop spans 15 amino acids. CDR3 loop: CASSQTLTSTDTQYF. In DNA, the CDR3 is TGCGCCAGCAGCCAAACCTTAACTAGCACAGATACGCAGTATTTT.

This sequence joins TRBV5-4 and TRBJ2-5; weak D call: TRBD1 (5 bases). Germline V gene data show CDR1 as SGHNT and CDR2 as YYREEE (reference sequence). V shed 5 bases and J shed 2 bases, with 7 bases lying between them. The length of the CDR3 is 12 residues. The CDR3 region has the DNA TGTGCCAGCAGTCGACAGCAAGAGACCCAGTACTTC. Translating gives CASSRQQETQYF.

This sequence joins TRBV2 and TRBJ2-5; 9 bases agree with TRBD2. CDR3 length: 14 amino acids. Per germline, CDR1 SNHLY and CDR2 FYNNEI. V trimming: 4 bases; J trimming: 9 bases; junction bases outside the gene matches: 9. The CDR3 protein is CASSASGGSRAQYF. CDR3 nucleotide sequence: TGTGCCAGCAGTGCCAGCGGGGGGTCCCGGGCCCAGTACTTC.

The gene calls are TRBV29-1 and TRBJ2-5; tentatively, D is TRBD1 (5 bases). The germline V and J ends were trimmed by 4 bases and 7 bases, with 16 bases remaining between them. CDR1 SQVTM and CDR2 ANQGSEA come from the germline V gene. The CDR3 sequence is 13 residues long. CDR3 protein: CSVGSGAQGTQYF. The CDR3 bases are TGCAGCGTTGGGAGTGGGGCCCAGGGGACCCAGTACTTC.

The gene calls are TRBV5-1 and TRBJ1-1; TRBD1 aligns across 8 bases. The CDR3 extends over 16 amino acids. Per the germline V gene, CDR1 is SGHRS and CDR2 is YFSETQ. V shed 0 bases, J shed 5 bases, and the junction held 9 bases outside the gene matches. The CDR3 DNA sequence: TGCGCCAGCAGCTTGGCGCAGGGGGCGTTGGTTACTGAAGCTTTCTTT. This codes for CASSLAQGALVTEAFF.

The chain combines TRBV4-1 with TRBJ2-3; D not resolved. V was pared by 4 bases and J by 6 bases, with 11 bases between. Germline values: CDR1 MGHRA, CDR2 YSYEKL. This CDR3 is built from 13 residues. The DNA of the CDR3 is TGCGCCAGCAGCCTCGGTCGCCGGGATACGCAGTATTTT. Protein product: CASSLGRRDTQYF.

This CDR3 reads CASSQLLGQGAPDTQYF. The CDR3 DNA reads TGTGCCAGCAGCCAACTCCTGGGACAGGGGGCGCCGGATACGCAGTATTTT. The chain links TRBV14 to TRBJ2-3; 12 bases map to TRBD1. CDR1 SGHDN and CDR2 FVKESK come from the germline V gene. This CDR3 spans 17 amino acids. V trimming: 2 bases; J trimming: 6 bases; junction bases outside the gene matches: 9.

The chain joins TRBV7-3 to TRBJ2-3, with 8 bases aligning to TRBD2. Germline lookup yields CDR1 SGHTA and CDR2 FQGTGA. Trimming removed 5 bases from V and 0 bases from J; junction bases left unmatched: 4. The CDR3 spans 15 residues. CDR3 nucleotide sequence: TGTGCCAGCAGCCAGAGCGGGGGCAGCACAGATACGCAGTATTTT. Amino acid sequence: CASSQSGGSTDTQYF.

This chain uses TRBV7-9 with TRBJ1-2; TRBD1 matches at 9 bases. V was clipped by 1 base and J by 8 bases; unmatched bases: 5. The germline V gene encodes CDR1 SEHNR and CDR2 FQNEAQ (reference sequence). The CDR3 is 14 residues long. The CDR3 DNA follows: TGTGCCAGCAGCTTAGGGACAGGGGTTGGAGGCTACACCTTC. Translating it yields CASSLGTGVGGYTF.

This CDR3 is CASSIYTVNTEAFF. CDR3 coding DNA: TGTGCCAGTAGTATCTACACAGTGAACACTGAAGCTTTCTTT. The V and J genes are TRBV19 and TRBJ1-1, with D unresolved. Germline lookup yields CDR1 LNHDA and CDR2 SQIVND (reference sequence). Trimming pared 3 bases from V and 0 bases from J, leaving 8 bases between. The CDR3 has 14 amino acids.